Presented here are 27 T cell receptor beta chains from one specimen sequenced in a study of OX40 agonist ivuxolimab in advanced cancers. Clones were sequenced by immunoSEQ multiplex PCR, and TCRdb holds only the in-frame ones, with some missing. The table shows 60,000 to 80,000 clones, with 70% to 85% occurring only once. Sequenced material: CD4+ or CD8+ T cells sorted from blood, taken in a trial of the OX40 agonist ivuxolimab. The receptors stem from an adult with an advanced solid tumor such as melanoma, head and neck, liver or kidney cancer.

The chain's CDR3 is CASSQIGGGPWPQHF. The CDR3 DNA reads as TGTGCCAGCAGCCAGATCGGAGGGGGCCCCTGGCCCCAGCATTTT. This chain joins TRBV6-4 and TRBJ1-5, with 7 bases aligning to TRBD1. The length of the CDR3 is 15 residues. V was clipped by 6 bases and J by 9 bases; unmatched bases: 14. The germline V gene has CDR1 MRHNA and CDR2 SNTAGT.

The CDR3 DNA reads TGCGCCAGCAGCCAAGATTTCGGGGGCTTCGGGGAGCTGTTTTTT. Its translation is CASSQDFGGFGELFF. This chain links TRBV4-1 with TRBJ2-2, with D possibly being TRBD1 or TRBD2 (6 bases each). CDR3 length: 15 amino acids. The V and J ends lost 0 bases and 7 bases respectively, with 12 bases between them. Germline lookup yields CDR1 MGHRA and CDR2 YSYEKL.

The genes are TRBV6-5 and TRBJ2-7, with D perhaps TRBD1 (6 bases). Germline V lookup: CDR1 MNHEY, CDR2 SVGAGI. Trimming took off 0 bases at V and 4 bases at J, with 10 bases between the two ends. The length of the CDR3 is 14 residues. CDR3 sequence (DNA): TGTGCCAGCAGTTACTCCAGGGGAGCTTACGAGCAGTACTTC. It encodes CASSYSRGAYEQYF.

This chain uses TRBV4-3 with TRBJ1-1, with TRBD1 as a possible D gene (5 bases). With 4 bases removed from V and 3 bases from J, the gap between germline ends came to 12 bases. Germline CDR1 is LGHNA and CDR2 is YSLEER. The length of the CDR3 is 14 residues. The CDR3, as DNA: TGCGCCAGCAGCCGTACGGGGGTCGACACTGAAGCTTTCTTT. Residues: CASSRTGVDTEAFF.

The chain combines TRBV7-3 with TRBJ2-6; 9 bases agree with TRBD1. Germline V CDR1 and CDR2: SGHTA, FQGTGA. The CDR3 spans 15 residues. V shed 5 bases and J 4 bases; nucleotides not matched to a gene: 3. In nucleotides, the CDR3 is TGTGCCAGCAGCAGGGACAGGGCCGGGGCCAACGTCCTGACTTTC. Translating gives CASSRDRAGANVLTF.

As concerns this clone: The sample carries other DNA sequences with the same CDR3. J is TRBJ2-3 and V is TRBV12-5; D uncertain. V lost 1 base, J lost 0 bases, and 5 bases lay in between. Germline V gives CDR1 LGHNT, CDR2 FRNRAP. The CDR3 covers 14 residues. CDR3 sequence reads: CASGLGASTDTQYF. The CDR3, as DNA: TGTGCTAGTGGTTTGGGGGCCAGCACAGATACGCAGTATTTT.

The rearrangement joins TRBV7-9 to TRBJ1-1; possibly TRBD1 for D (6 bases). CDR3 length equals 17 residues. Germline-derived CDR1 and CDR2 are SEHNR and FQNEAQ (reference sequence). Trimming cost V 2 bases and J 1 base, with 17 bases left between them. The CDR3 sequence is CASSLIGGPSSNTEAFF. The CDR3 nucleotides are TGTGCCAGCAGCTTAATTGGGGGGCCAAGCTCGAACACTGAAGCTTTCTTT. Supplemented by reference TRBV7-9 and TRBJ1-1, the full variable domain reads DTGVSQNPRHKITKRGQNVTFRCDPISEHNRLYWYRQTLGQGPEFLTYFQNEAQLEKSRLLSDRFSAERPKGSFSTLEIQRTEQGDSAMYLCASSLIGGPSSNTEAFFGQGTRLTVV.

The V and J genes are TRBV18 and TRBJ2-5; 8 bases are a match to TRBD2. The J segment lost 5 bases and the V segment lost 0 bases, leaving 2 bases of the junction unmatched. CDR3 size: 14 residues. The germline V gene has CDR1 KGHSH and CDR2 LQKENI. The CDR3 here is CASSPPSGGETQYF. The CDR3 region has the DNA TGTGCCAGCTCACCACCTTCGGGGGGGGAGACCCAGTACTTC.

This sequence joins TRBV7-2 and TRBJ2-7, with TRBD1 as a possible D gene (6 bases). Germline CDR1 and CDR2: SGHTA and FQGNSA. With 3 bases removed from V and 2 bases from J, the gap between germline ends came to 20 bases. There are 17 residues in the CDR3. In nucleotides, the CDR3 is TGTGCCAGCAGCTTGGGACCCTTGACAGCAGGGGCCTACGAGCAGTACTTC. Protein: CASSLGPLTAGAYEQYF.

The chain couples TRBV2 to TRBJ1-1; 8 bases agree with TRBD1. The CDR3 is made up of 13 amino acids. CDR1 and CDR2 (germline): SNHLY, FYNNEI. The V segment lost 6 bases and the J segment 9 bases; nucleotides outside the gene matches: 9. DNA for the CDR3: TGTGCCAGCAGGGAGACAGGGGACGGGAAAGCTTTCTTT. Its protein product is CASRETGDGKAFF.

This clone was observed a few times. This chain links TRBV4-1 with TRBJ2-1, with a tentative D call TRBD1 (5 bases). Deletions cut 0 bases from V and 4 bases from J, with 10 bases between. The CDR3 length is 15 residues. Germline CDR1 MGHRA, CDR2 YSYEKL. The CDR3 loop is CASSQDRGGYNEQFF. CDR3 in DNA: TGCGCCAGCAGCCAAGATAGGGGTGGTTACAATGAGCAGTTCTTC.

The chain has TRBV20-1 and TRBJ1-4; 7 bases are a match to TRBD1. The CDR3 consists of 11 residues. Germline V gives CDR1 DFQATT, CDR2 SNEGSKA (reference sequence). J was trimmed by 7 bases and V by 6 bases; bases with no gene match: 2. The CDR3 sequence: CSAGGREKLFF. The CDR3, as DNA: TGCAGTGCAGGGGGCCGTGAAAAACTGTTTTTT.

The chain recombines TRBV6-5 with TRBJ1-4; D not resolved. Germline assignment: CDR1 MNHEY and CDR2 SVGAGI. V lost 5 bases and J lost 0, with 10 bases in between. The CDR3 loop spans 15 amino acids. The CDR3, as DNA: TGTGCCAGCAGTAGGACGGCAACAACTAATGAAAAACTGTTTTTT. It encodes CASSRTATTNEKLFF.

The chain has TRBV7-2 and TRBJ1-1; D is unresolved. CDR1 is SGHTA and CDR2 is FQGNSA in the germline V gene. This CDR3 has 14 residues. V lost 2 bases, J lost 1 base, and 8 bases lay in between. CDR3 in DNA: TGTGCCAGCAGCTTAAGAGAGCAGAACACTGAAGCTTTCTTT. Residues: CASSLREQNTEAFF. Full variable domain (outside the CDR3, taken from reference TRBV7-2 and TRBJ1-1): GAGVSQSPSNKVTEKGKDVELRCDPISGHTALYWYRQSLGQGLEFLIYFQGNSAPDKSGLPSDRFSAERTGGSVSTLTIQRTQQEDSAVYLCASSLREQNTEAFFGQGTRLTVV.

This chain joins TRBV4-3 and TRBJ2-1, with D uncertain. Looked up from germline, CDR1 is LGHNA and CDR2 is YSLEER. V lost 4 bases to trimming and J lost 2 bases, with 12 bases between them. The CDR3 consists of 15 residues. The CDR3 sequence is CASSPVRSTYNEQFF. The CDR3, as DNA: TGCGCCAGCAGCCCCGTTCGTTCAACCTACAATGAGCAGTTCTTC.

This clone was counted a few times. V gene TRBV2 combines with J gene TRBJ2-2; TRBD2 matches 7 bases. V dropped 7 bases and J dropped 6; count of bases not matched to a gene: 8. CDR1 is SNHLY and CDR2 is FYNNEI in the germline V gene. The CDR3 has 14 amino acids. CDR3 sequence reads: CASKEVGGAGELFF. As DNA, the CDR3 is TGTGCCAGCAAAGAAGTGGGGGGGGCCGGGGAGCTGTTTTTT. Looking up the rest from reference TRBV2 and TRBJ2-2 gives the full variable domain: EPEVTQTPSHQVTQMGQEVILRCVPISNHLYFYWYRQILGQKVEFLVSFYNNEISEKSEIFDDQFSVERPDGSNFTLKIRSTKLEDSAMYFCASKEVGGAGELFFGEGSRLTVL.

The gene calls are TRBV4-3 and TRBJ2-1, with TRBD2 matching over 9 bases. The germline CDR1 and CDR2 sequences are LGHNA and YSLEER. V lost 0 bases and J lost 9; bases outside the gene matches: 12. The CDR3 extends over 17 amino acids. The CDR3 DNA reads TGCGCCAGCAGCCAAGATCTCTCGCGGGGGGGTGTGGGTGAGCAGTTCTTC. Amino acid sequence: CASSQDLSRGGVGEQFF.

This sequence joins TRBV7-9 and TRBJ1-1; 9 bases map to TRBD1. This CDR3 contains 16 residues. With 6 bases clipped from V and 1 base from J, the junction kept 9 bases outside the gene matches. The germline V gene encodes CDR1 SEHNR and CDR2 FQNEAQ (reference sequence). The CDR3 sequence: CASRSTGGVANTEAFF. The CDR3 DNA follows: TGTGCCAGCAGAAGTACAGGGGGCGTCGCGAACACTGAAGCTTTCTTT. Looking up the rest from reference TRBV7-9 and TRBJ1-1 gives the full variable domain: DTGVSQNPRHKITKRGQNVTFRCDPISEHNRLYWYRQTLGQGPEFLTYFQNEAQLEKSRLLSDRFSAERPKGSFSTLEIQRTEQGDSAMYLCASRSTGGVANTEAFFGQGTRLTVV.

This clone was detected only a few times. The V gene is TRBV11-2, the J gene TRBJ2-7; no clear D gene. This CDR3 has 14 amino acids. The V gene lost 5 bases and the J gene lost 0 bases, with 11 bases spanning the gap. The germline gives CDR1 SGHAT, CDR2 FQNNGV. The CDR3 region is CASSGWIDSYEQYF. The CDR3 DNA reads TGTGCCAGCAGCGGGTGGATCGACTCCTACGAGCAGTACTTC.

CDR3 residues: CSIRRRAPWGETQYF. The DNA for the CDR3 is TGCAGCATCCGAAGGCGGGCCCCCTGGGGGGAGACCCAGTACTTC. The chain uses TRBV29-1 and TRBJ2-5; D may match TRBD1 or TRBD2 (5 bases each). V gave up 8 bases and J gave up 5 bases, with 24 bases separating them. The CDR3 totals 15 residues. Germline CDR1 is SQVTM and CDR2 is ANQGSEA.

This clone occurred a few times. J is TRBJ2-1 and V is TRBV7-2; D is possibly TRBD1 (7 bases). Trimming took 5 bases from V and 7 from J, leaving 15 bases between them. Germline CDR1 is SGHTA and CDR2 is FQGNSA. The CDR3 is 14 residues long. The CDR3 coding sequence is TGTGCCAGCAGCCCTCCAGGGGGGAAGAATGAGCAGTTCTTC. It encodes CASSPPGGKNEQFF.

V gene TRBV7-2 combines with J gene TRBJ1-2, with D possibly TRBD1 on 5 matching bases. Germline V CDR1 and CDR2: SGHTA, FQGNSA. V was trimmed by 1 base and J by 1 base, leaving 10 bases between them. The CDR3 covers 15 residues. The CDR3: CASSLGVGVNYGYTF. The CDR3 DNA sequence: TGTGCCAGCAGCTTAGGGGTAGGGGTTAACTATGGCTACACCTTC.

The genes are TRBV15 and TRBJ2-3; D is uncertain. Germline CDR1 reads LNHNV; CDR2 reads YYDKDF (reference sequence). CDR3 length: 12 amino acids. Trimming took 1 base from V and 6 from J, leaving 5 bases between them. The DNA for the CDR3 is TGTGCCACCAGCAGAGTTTCGGATACGCAGTATTTT. This sequence encodes CATSRVSDTQYF. The entire variable domain, with the rest obtained from reference TRBV15 and TRBJ2-3, is as follows: DAMVIQNPRYQVTQFGKPVTLSCSQTLNHNVMYWYQQKSSQAPKLLFHYYDKDFNNEADTPDNFQSRRPNTSFCFLDIRSPGLGDTAMYLCATSRVSDTQYFGPGTRLTVL.

With regard to this clone: Other DNA sequences in the same sample also yield this CDR3. The J gene is TRBJ2-3, the V gene TRBV15; no definite D call. V was clipped by 1 base and J by 4 bases, with 3 bases between them. Germline-derived CDR1 and CDR2 are LNHNV and YYDKDF (reference sequence). The CDR3 covers 12 residues. The CDR3: CATSRVADTQYF. The CDR3 nucleotides are TGTGCCACCAGCAGAGTGGCAGATACGCAGTATTTT.

The gene calls are TRBV6-6 and TRBJ1-2; tentative D call: TRBD1 (6 bases). Germline values: CDR1 MNHNY, CDR2 SVGAGI (reference sequence). The ends were cut back, 5 bases at V and 2 bases at J, with 12 bases in the middle. The CDR3 is 14 amino acids. The chain's CDR3 is CASSPWDTNYGYTF. CDR3 DNA sequence: TGTGCCAGCAGTCCCTGGGACACCAACTATGGCTACACCTTC.

This chain joins TRBV25-1 and TRBJ2-7; TRBD1 matches at 8 bases. Germline V lookup: CDR1 MGHDK, CDR2 SYGVNS. There are 13 residues in the CDR3. V trimming: 8 bases; J trimming: 0 bases; junction bases outside the gene matches: 3. The CDR3 loop reads CASGQGLSYEQYF. The CDR3 nucleotides are TGTGCCAGCGGACAGGGCCTCTCCTACGAGCAGTACTTC.

The chain carries TRBV11-2 and TRBJ1-1, with D maybe TRBD1 (6 bases). CDR3 length equals 13 residues. V was pared by 5 bases and J by 2 bases, with 9 bases between. In germline, CDR1 is SGHAT, CDR2 FQNNGV. The CDR3 loop is CASSRTANTEAFF. CDR3 bases: TGTGCCAGCAGCCGGACAGCTAACACTGAAGCTTTCTTT.